Following are 21 T cell receptor beta chains from one sample sequenced in a study of prognosis after radiotherapy for stage I lung cancer. TCR beta CDR3 was amplified from genomic DNA by two-round multiplex PCR. TRBV and TRBJ genes each had their own specific primers in first-round PCR. TCRdb reprocessed the multiplex PCR reads via MiXCR and lists one record per CDR3 protein. The sample has 51,000 or so distinct CDR3 sequences, approximately 35% seen once. The material was PBMCs, obtained before or after stereotactic body radiation therapy (not recorded which). Receptor source: a donor over 45 with non-small cell lung cancer.

This clonotype was found many times. This sequence joins TRBV7-2 and TRBJ2-5; D is ambiguous. The CDR3 consists of 13 residues. Germline CDR1 is SGHTA and CDR2 is FQGNSA. Trimming took 1 base from V and 13 from J, leaving 16 bases between them. CDR3 region: CASSLGQSKLAYF. DNA of the CDR3: TGTGCCAGCAGCTTAGGGCAGAGCAAGCTGGCGTACTTC.

The table lists this clonotype with many counts. This rearrangement joins TRBV28 to TRBJ1-2; D is unclear. The length of the CDR3 is 15 residues. V was trimmed by 4 bases and J by 10 bases, leaving 22 bases between them. CDR1 and CDR2 (germline): MDHEN, SYDVKM. Here the CDR3 DNA reads TGTGCCAGCAGTTCCGACCGCCTGAAGGCGCTCGCCTACACCTTC. It yields the protein CASSSDRLKALAYTF.

As concerns this clonotype: At one end, the junction sequence differs from germline, possibly due to a read error. The chain carries TRBV6-5 and TRBJ1-5; D unclear. The CDR3 contains 17 residues. Germline-derived CDR1 and CDR2 are MNHEY and SVGAGI. The CDR3 nucleotides read TGTGCCAGCAGTTTACGGCCCAGTAGTTATAGCAATCAGTCCCAGCATTTT. Protein: CASSLRPSSYSNQSQHF.

The CDR3 region has the DNA TGTGCCAGCAGTTACTCGATGAATTCAGATACGCAGTATTTT. It specifies CASSYSMNSDTQYF. The V call is TRBV6-2 or TRBV6-3, the J call TRBJ2-3; no reliable D call. CDR1 and CDR2 from the germline V gene are MNHEY and SVGEGT. V lost 0 bases to trimming and J lost 4 bases, with 8 bases between them. The CDR3 covers 14 residues.

This clonotype was picked up many times. The chain is built from TRBV7-6 and TRBJ1-6; TRBD1 might be the D (5 bases). V lost 2 bases and J 10 bases, leaving 9 bases between the germline ends. Germline V gene sequence: CDR1 SGHVS, CDR2 FNYEAQ. This CDR3 is built from 13 residues. Here the CDR3 reads CASSLQGGSPLHF. The CDR3 region has the DNA TGTGCCAGCAGCTTACAGGGTGGCTCACCCCTCCACTTT.

This clonotype occurred many times. The chain links TRBV6-1 to TRBJ2-5; 12 bases align to TRBD2. This CDR3 is 17 amino acids long. Germline CDR1 MNHNS, CDR2 SASEGT. The V segment lost 6 bases and the J segment 2 bases; nucleotides outside the gene matches: 10. The CDR3 sequence is CASSAKKTSGRQETQYF. CDR3 nucleotides: TGTGCCAGCAGCGCGAAGAAGACTAGCGGGAGACAAGAGACCCAGTACTTC.

The chain employs TRBV6-1 and TRBJ2-7; D uncertain. The ends were cut back, 7 bases at V and 0 bases at J, with 7 bases in the middle. The germline V gene encodes CDR1 MNHNS and CDR2 SASEGT. This CDR3 is built from 12 residues. The DNA for the CDR3 is TGTGCCAGCAATGGCAACTCCTACGAGCAGTACTTC. It encodes CASNGNSYEQYF.

Details on this clonotype: A much larger clone is a single base away; this may be a read error. The CDR3 ends on some other residue instead of the conserved phenylalanine or tryptophan, so this is likely a read error. This CDR3 is CSVGSGYGYYGYTS. The CDR3 DNA reads as TGCAGCGTTGGTTCCGGGTATGGATACTATGGCTACACCTCC. J is TRBJ1-2 and V is TRBV29-1; D unclear. This CDR3 is built from 14 residues. Per germline, CDR1 SQVTM and CDR2 ANQGSEA. The V gene lost 4 bases and the J gene lost 3 bases, with 15 bases spanning the gap.

As to this clonotype: Just one base apart from a much larger clone, this may be a read error. The chain joins TRBV6-2 or TRBV6-3 to TRBJ2-1, with 9 positions matching TRBD2. Germline V gene sequence: CDR1 MNHEY, CDR2 SVGEGT. The CDR3 runs to 15 residues. The trim removed 5 bases at V and 9 bases at J, leaving 11 bases unmatched. CDR3 sequence: CASSDGASGKGEQFF. CDR3 coding DNA: TGTGCCAGCAGTGACGGCGCTAGCGGGAAAGGTGAGCAGTTCTTC.

This clonotype was observed many times. The chain employs TRBV7-2 and TRBJ2-7; a weak D match, TRBD2 (6 bases). The CDR3 loop spans 14 amino acids. The ends were cut back, 2 bases at V and 6 bases at J, with 14 bases in the middle. Germline V lookup: CDR1 SGHTA, CDR2 FQGNSA. CDR3 in DNA: TGTGCCAGCAGCTTAATGGGCGGGAAGGGCGAGCAGTACTTC. Protein product: CASSLMGGKGEQYF.

On this clonotype: A much larger clone sits a single nucleotide away, making a read error possible. The gene calls are TRBV5-1 and TRBJ2-5; 10 nucleotides agree with TRBD1. The germline gives CDR1 SGHRS, CDR2 YFSETQ. The CDR3 extends over 14 amino acids. The CDR3 DNA reads as TGCGCCATCAGCGGGACAGGGGAGAGAGGGACCCAGTACTTC. Protein sequence: CAISGTGERGTQYF. The full variable domain, in which reference TRBV5-1 and TRBJ2-5 provide the parts outside the CDR3, is KAGVTQTPRYLIKTRGQQVTLSCSPISGHRSVSWYQQTPGQGLQFLFEYFSETQRNKGNFPGRFSGRQFSNSRSEMNVSTLELGDSALYLCAISGTGERGTQYFGPGTRLLVL.

Details on this clonotype: This may arise from a read error, as a much more abundant clone is one base away. The chain couples TRBV6-4 to TRBJ1-1, with D tentatively TRBD1 (5 bases). V was trimmed by 7 bases and J by 4 bases, leaving 22 bases between them. CDR3 length equals 16 residues. In germline, CDR1 is MRHNA, CDR2 SNTAGT. The CDR3 loop is CASTIRLGRRSTEAFF. CDR3 sequence (DNA): TGTGCCAGCACCATCCGGTTGGGACGGCGGAGCACTGAAGCTTTCTTT.

With respect to this clonotype: This could be a read error, since a much larger clone is one nucleotide away. The chain is built from TRBV10-3 and TRBJ1-5; TRBD1 might be the D (5 bases). CDR3 length: 13 amino acids. CDR1 ENHRY and CDR2 SYGVKD come from the germline V gene. V lost 6 bases to trimming and J lost 8 bases, with 14 bases between them. The chain's CDR3 is CAISVGRGKPQHF. Written as DNA, the CDR3 is TGTGCCATCAGCGTAGGTAGGGGTAAGCCCCAGCATTTT.

On this clonotype: Since a much larger clone is just one base distant, this may be a read error. The chain employs TRBV19 and TRBJ2-5; D is unresolved. This CDR3 spans 14 amino acids. Per germline, CDR1 LNHDA and CDR2 SQIVND (reference sequence). CDR3 in DNA: TGTTCCAGTAGTAGGCGGAATGGGCCATGGACCCAGTACTTC. Translation: CSSSRRNGPWTQYF.

With regard to this clonotype: This may stem from a read error, because a much larger clone lies one nucleotide away. V usage is TRBV28 and J usage is TRBJ1-2; 8 bases align to TRBD1. The CDR3 loop spans 15 amino acids. Germline V CDR1 and CDR2: MDHEN, SYDVKM. V trimming: 5 bases; J trimming: 12 bases; junction bases outside the gene matches: 17. The CDR3 bases are TGTGCCAGCAGTATGAGCAATATGGGGACAGGACGCCACACCTTC. It yields the protein CASSMSNMGTGRHTF.

This clonotype was found many times. CDR3: CASSLNGVGQPQHF. For the CDR3, the DNA is TGCGCCAGCAGCTTGAACGGAGTGGGTCAGCCCCAGCATTTT. This chain links TRBV5-1 with TRBJ1-5; D unresolved. There are 14 residues in the CDR3. Trimming removed 1 base from V and 6 bases from J, with 11 bases in between. From germline, CDR1 is SGHRS and CDR2 YFSETQ.

This clonotype was picked up a small number of times. Its ends do not fully match the called genes, so a read error is possible. The rearrangement uses TRBV6-5 and TRBJ2-2; the D gene is possibly TRBD1 (7 bases). Per the germline V gene, CDR1 is MNHEY and CDR2 is SVGAGI. The CDR3 spans 16 residues. The CDR3 spells CASGYRGTVIAGELFF. The CDR3 nucleotides read TGTGCCAGCGGTTACCGGGGGACAGTTATTGCCGGGGAGCTGTTTTTT.

This clonotype was counted between two and nine times. This could be a read error, since a much larger clone is one nucleotide away. The V call is TRBV5-4, the J call TRBJ2-7; TRBD2 matches at 15 bases. The CDR3 extends over 15 amino acids. With V trimmed by 3 bases and J by 6 bases, 4 bases remained unmatched. Germline V lookup: CDR1 SGHNT, CDR2 YYREEE (reference sequence). Here the CDR3 DNA reads TGTGCCAGCAGCTCGCCGGGACTAGCGGGGGGCGAGCAGTACTTC. This sequence encodes CASSSPGLAGGEQYF. The whole variable domain, filled in from reference TRBV5-4 and TRBJ2-7, reads ETGVTQSPTHLIKTRGQQVTLRCSSQSGHNTVSWYQQALGQGPQFIFQYYREEENGRGNFPPRFSGLQFPNYSSELNVNALELDDSALYLCASSSPGLAGGEQYFGPGTRLTVT.

Many counts were recorded for this clonotype. This chain uses TRBV6-1 with TRBJ2-3; 10 positions agree with TRBD1. Germline V gene sequence: CDR1 MNHNS, CDR2 SASEGT. The junction had 4 bases not matched to a gene; V was cut back by 3 bases and J by 1 base. CDR3 length equals 16 residues. This chain's CDR3 is CASSDLDRGGTDTQYF. The CDR3 DNA reads TGTGCCAGCAGTGATTTGGACAGGGGGGGCACAGATACGCAGTATTTT.

The rearrangement links TRBV19 to TRBJ2-1, with D maybe TRBD2 (5 bases). This CDR3 contains 13 residues. CDR1 and CDR2 from the germline V gene are LNHDA and SQIVND (reference sequence). V gave up 4 bases and J gave up 7 bases, with 11 bases separating them. CDR3 sequence (DNA): TGTGCCAGTAGTAGAAGGACTTTTAATGAGCAGTTCTTC. Amino acids: CASSRRTFNEQFF.

This clonotype was counted at least ten times. This sequence joins TRBV3-1 and TRBJ1-1; D is perhaps TRBD1 (6 bases). CDR3 length equals 16 residues. Per the germline V gene, CDR1 is LGHDT and CDR2 is YNNKEL (reference sequence). Trimming pared 0 bases from V and 5 bases from J, leaving 16 bases between. CDR3 sequence: CASSQDNMGGRTEAFF. Here the CDR3 DNA reads TGTGCCAGCAGCCAAGATAATATGGGGGGCAGGACTGAAGCTTTCTTT.